This section outlines one TCR beta chain sequence together with its context. Trimming took 6 bases from V and 6 from J; bases not matched to a gene: 10. The CDR3 is made up of 14 amino acids. Germline loops: CDR1 MNHEY, CDR2 SVGAGI. Profiled with immunoSEQ multiplex PCR; TCRdb holds only in-frame clones, not every one. The sample includes under 250,000 clones, around three quarters of them seen just once. This record comes from a study of blood T cell repertoires in COVID-19. Sequencing input: peripheral blood. This sequence was found in a woman in her 70s with acute or convalescent COVID-19. This sequence joins TRBV6-5 and TRBJ1-2, with 7 bases aligning to TRBD1. The CDR3 region is CASREGVTGDGYTF. In nucleotides, the CDR3 is TGTGCCAGCAGAGAGGGCGTAACAGGGGATGGCTACACCTTC.